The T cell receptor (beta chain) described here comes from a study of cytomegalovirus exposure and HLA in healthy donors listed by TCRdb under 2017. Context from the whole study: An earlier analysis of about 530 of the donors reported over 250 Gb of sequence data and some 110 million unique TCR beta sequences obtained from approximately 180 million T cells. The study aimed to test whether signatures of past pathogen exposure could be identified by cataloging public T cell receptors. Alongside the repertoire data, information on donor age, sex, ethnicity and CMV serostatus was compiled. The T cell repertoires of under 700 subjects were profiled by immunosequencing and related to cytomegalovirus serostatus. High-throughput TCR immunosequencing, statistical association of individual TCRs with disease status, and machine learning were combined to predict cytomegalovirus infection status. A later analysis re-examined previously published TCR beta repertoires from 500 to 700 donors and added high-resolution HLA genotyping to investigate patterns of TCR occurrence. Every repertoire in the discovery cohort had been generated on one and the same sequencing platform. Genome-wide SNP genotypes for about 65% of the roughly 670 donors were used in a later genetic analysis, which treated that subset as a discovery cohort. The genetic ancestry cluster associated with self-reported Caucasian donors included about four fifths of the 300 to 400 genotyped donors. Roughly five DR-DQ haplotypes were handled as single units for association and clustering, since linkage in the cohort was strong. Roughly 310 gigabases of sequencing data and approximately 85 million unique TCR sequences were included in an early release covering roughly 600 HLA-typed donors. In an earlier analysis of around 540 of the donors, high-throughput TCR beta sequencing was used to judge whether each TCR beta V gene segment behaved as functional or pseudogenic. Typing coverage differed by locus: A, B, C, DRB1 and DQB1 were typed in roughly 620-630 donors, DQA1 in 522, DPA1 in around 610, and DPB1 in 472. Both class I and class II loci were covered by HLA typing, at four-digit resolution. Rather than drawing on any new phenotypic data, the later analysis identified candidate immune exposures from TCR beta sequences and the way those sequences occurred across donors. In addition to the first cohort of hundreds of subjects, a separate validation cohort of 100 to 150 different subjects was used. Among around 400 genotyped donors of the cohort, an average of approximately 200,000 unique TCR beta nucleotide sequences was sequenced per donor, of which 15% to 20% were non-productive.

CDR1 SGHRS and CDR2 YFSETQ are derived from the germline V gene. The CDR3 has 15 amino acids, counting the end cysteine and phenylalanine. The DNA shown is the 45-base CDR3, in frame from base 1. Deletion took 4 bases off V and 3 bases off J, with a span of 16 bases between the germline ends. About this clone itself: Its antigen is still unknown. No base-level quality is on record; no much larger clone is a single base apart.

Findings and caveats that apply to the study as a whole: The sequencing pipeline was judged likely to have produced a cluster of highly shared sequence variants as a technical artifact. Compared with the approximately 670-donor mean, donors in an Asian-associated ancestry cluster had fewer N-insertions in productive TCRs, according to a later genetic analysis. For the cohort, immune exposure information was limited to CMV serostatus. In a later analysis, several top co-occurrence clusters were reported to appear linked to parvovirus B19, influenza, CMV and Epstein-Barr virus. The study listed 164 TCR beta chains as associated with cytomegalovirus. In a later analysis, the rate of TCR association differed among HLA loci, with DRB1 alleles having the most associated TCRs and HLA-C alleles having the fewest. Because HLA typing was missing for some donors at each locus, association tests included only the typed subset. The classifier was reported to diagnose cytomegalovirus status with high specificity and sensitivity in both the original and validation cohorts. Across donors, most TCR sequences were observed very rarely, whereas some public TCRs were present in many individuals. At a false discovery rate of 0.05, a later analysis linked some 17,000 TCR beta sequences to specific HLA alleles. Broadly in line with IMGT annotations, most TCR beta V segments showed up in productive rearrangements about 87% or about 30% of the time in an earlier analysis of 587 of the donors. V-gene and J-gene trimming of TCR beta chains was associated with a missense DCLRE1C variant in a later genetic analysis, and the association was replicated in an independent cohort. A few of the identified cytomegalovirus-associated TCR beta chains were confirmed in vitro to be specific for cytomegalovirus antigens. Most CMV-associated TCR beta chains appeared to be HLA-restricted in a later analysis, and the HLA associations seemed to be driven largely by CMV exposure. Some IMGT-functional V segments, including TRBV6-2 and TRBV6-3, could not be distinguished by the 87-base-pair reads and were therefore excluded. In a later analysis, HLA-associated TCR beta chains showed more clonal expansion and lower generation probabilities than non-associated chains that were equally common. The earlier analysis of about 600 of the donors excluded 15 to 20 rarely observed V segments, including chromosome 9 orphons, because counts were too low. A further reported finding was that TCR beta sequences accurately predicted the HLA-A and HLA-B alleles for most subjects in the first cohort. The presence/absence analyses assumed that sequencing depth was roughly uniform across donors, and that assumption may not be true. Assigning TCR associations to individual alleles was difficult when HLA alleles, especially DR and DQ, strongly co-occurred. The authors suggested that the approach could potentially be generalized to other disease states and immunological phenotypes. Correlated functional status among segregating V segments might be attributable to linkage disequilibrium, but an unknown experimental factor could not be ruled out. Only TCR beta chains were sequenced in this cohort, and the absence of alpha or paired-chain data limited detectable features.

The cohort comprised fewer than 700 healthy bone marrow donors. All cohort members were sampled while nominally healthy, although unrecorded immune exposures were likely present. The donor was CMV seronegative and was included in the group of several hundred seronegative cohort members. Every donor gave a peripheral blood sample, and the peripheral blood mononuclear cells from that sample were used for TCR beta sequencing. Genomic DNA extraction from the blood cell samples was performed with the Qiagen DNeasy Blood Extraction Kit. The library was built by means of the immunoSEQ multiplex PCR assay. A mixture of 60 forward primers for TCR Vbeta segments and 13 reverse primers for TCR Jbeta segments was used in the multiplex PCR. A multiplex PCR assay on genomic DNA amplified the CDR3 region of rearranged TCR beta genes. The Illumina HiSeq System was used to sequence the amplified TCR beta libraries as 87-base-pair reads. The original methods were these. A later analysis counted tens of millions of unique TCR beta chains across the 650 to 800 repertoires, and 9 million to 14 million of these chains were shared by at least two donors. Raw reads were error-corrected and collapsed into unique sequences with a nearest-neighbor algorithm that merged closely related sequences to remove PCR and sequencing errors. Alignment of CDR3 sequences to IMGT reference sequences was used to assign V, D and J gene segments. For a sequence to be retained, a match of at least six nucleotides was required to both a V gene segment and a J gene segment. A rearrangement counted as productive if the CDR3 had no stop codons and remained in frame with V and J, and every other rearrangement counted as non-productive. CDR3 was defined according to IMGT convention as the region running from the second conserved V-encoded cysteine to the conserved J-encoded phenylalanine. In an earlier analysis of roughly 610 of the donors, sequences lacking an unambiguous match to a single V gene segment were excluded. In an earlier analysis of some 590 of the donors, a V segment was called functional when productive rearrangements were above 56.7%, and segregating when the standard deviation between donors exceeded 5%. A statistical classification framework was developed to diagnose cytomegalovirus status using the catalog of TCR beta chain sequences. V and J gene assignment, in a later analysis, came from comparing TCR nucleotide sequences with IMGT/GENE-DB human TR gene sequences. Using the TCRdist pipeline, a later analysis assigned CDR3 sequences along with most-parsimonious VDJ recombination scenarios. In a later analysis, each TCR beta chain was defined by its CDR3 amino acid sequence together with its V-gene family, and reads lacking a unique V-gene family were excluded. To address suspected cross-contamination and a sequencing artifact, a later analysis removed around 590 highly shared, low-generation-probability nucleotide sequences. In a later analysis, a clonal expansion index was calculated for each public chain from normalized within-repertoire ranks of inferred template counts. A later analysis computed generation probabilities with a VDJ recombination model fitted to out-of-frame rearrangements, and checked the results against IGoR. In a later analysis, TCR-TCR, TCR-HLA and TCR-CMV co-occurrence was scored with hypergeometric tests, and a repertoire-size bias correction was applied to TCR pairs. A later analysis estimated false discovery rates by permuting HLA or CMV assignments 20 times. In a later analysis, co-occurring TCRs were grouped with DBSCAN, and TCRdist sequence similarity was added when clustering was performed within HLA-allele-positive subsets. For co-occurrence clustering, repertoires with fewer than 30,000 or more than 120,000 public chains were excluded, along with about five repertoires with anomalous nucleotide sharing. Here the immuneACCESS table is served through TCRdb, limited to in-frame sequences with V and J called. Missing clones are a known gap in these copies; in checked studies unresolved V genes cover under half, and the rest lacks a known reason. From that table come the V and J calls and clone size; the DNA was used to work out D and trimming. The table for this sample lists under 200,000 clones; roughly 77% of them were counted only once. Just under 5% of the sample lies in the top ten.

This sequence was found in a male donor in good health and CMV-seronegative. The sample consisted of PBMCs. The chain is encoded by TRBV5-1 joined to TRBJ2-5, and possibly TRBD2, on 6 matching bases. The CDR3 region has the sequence CASSRRLVSEETQYF. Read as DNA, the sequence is TGCGCCAGCAGCCGACGACTAGTTTCGGAAGAGACCCAGTACTTC.